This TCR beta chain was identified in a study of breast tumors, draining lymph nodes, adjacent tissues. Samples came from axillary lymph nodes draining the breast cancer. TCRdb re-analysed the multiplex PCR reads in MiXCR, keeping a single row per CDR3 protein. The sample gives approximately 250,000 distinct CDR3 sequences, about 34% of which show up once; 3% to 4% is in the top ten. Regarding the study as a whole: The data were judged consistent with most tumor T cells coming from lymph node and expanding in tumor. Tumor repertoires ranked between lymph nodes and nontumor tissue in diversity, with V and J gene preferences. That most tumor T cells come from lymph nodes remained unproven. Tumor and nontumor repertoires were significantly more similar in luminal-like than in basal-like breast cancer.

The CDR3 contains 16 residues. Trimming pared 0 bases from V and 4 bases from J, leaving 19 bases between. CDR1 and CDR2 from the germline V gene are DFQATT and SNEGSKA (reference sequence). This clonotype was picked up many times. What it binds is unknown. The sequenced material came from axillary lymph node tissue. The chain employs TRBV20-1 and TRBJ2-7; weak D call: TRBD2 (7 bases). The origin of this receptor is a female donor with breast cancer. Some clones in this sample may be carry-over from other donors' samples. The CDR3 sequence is CSARDLSGGQPYEQYF. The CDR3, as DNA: TGCAGTGCTAGAGATCTGTCGGGGGGCCAGCCTTACGAGCAGTACTTC.